This is a list of T cell receptor beta chains from one sample in a study of T cell repertoires in cytomegalovirus infection. These receptors lack a known antigen. TCRdb reanalysed the reads using MiXCR and keeps one entry per CDR3 protein. The sample comprises some 940,000 distinct CDR3 sequences, under 40% of which are singletons, and roughly 13% rests with the top ten. The sequencing used cultured CD8+ T cells from PBMCs, collected from culture after CMV antigen stimulation. The receptor set was obtained from a human donor in good health (CMV status not recorded). Some clones in this sample may be carry-over from other donors' samples. The CDR3 runs from the conserved cysteine through the conserved F or W. The D gene is left open where the match is weak. Clone size is not always given. Where it is, it says once, few, many or a class for expanded clones.

D gene: TRBD1
V gene: TRBV4-3
J gene: TRBJ2-5
clone size: NA
CDR3 protein: CASSRSGQGGETQYF
CDR3 DNA: TGCGCCAGCAGCCGATCGGGACAGGGGGGAGAGACCCAGTACTTC

D gene: TRBD1
V gene: TRBV27
J gene: TRBJ1-6
clone size: NA
CDR3 protein: CASSPGTGTAYNSPLHF
CDR3 DNA: TGTGCCAGCAGTCCCGGGACAGGGACGGCCTATAATTCACCCCTCCACTTT

D gene: NA
V gene: TRBV19
J gene: TRBJ2-2
clone size: NA
CDR3 protein: CASSMTSITGELFF
CDR3 DNA: TGTGCCAGTAGTATGACATCTATCACCGGGGAGCTGTTTTTT

D gene: TRBD1
V gene: TRBV5-4
J gene: TRBJ1-2
clone size: NA
CDR3 protein: CASSFSEDRVGGYTF
CDR3 DNA: TGTGCCAGCAGCTTCTCGGAGGACAGGGTGGGTGGCTACACCTTC

D gene: TRBD2
V gene: TRBV7-9
J gene: TRBJ2-1
clone size: many
CDR3 protein: CASSLGRSPSGGYNEQFF
CDR3 DNA: TGTGCCAGCAGCTTGGGCCGATCACCTAGCGGGGGTTACAATGAGCAGTTCTTC

D gene: NA
V gene: TRBV10-1
J gene: TRBJ2-2
clone size: few
CDR3 protein: CASSDGGPNTGELFF
CDR3 DNA: TGCGCCAGCAGTGATGGGGGACCGAACACCGGGGAGCTGTTTTTT

D gene: TRBD1
V gene: TRBV5-4
J gene: TRBJ2-7
clone size: few
CDR3 protein: CASSPVPGTGAYEQYF
CDR3 DNA: TGTGCCAGCAGCCCCGTACCTGGGACAGGGGCCTACGAGCAGTACTTC

D gene: TRBD1
V gene: TRBV29-1
J gene: TRBJ1-2
clone size: NA
CDR3 protein: CSVEEGGPNYGYTF
CDR3 DNA: TGCAGCGTTGAAGAAGGGGGCCCTAACTATGGCTACACCTTC

D gene: NA
V gene: TRBV9
J gene: TRBJ2-5
clone size: NA
CDR3 protein: CASSVGGGIETQYF
CDR3 DNA: TGTGCCAGCAGCGTAGGAGGGGGAATAGAGACCCAGTACTTC

D gene: NA
V gene: TRBV20-1
J gene: TRBJ2-7
clone size: NA
CDR3 protein: CSVRGHLSYEQYF
CDR3 DNA: TGCAGTGTTAGGGGACATCTCTCCTACGAGCAGTACTTC

D gene: NA
V gene: TRBV4-3
J gene: TRBJ2-3
clone size: few
CDR3 protein: CASSQEFGGPDTDTQYF
CDR3 DNA: TGCGCCAGCAGCCAAGAATTCGGGGGGCCTGATACAGATACGCAGTATTTT

D gene: NA
V gene: TRBV4-1
J gene: TRBJ2-7
clone size: NA
CDR3 protein: CASSLTAAGAYEQYF
CDR3 DNA: TGCGCCAGCAGCCTCACGGCGGCAGGAGCCTACGAGCAGTACTTC

D gene: NA
V gene: TRBV10-3
J gene: TRBJ1-6
clone size: NA
CDR3 protein: CAISDIGEGSPLHF
CDR3 DNA: TGTGCCATCAGTGATATAGGGGAAGGATCACCCCTCCACTTT

D gene: TRBD2
V gene: TRBV5-1
J gene: TRBJ2-1
clone size: many
CDR3 protein: CASSKGLAGGSPNEQFF
CDR3 DNA: TGCGCCAGCAGCAAGGGACTAGCGGGGGGGTCGCCCAATGAGCAGTTCTTC

D gene: TRBD1
V gene: TRBV7-9
J gene: TRBJ1-2
clone size: few
CDR3 protein: CASNPEQGGIFGYTF
CDR3 DNA: TGTGCCAGCAACCCAGAACAGGGGGGAATCTTTGGCTACACCTTC

D gene: NA
V gene: TRBV7-6
J gene: TRBJ2-7
clone size: many
CDR3 protein: CASSLGARGGSYEQYF
CDR3 DNA: TGTGCCAGCAGCTTAGGAGCCAGGGGAGGGAGCTACGAGCAGTACTTC

D gene: NA
V gene: TRBV6-1
J gene: TRBJ2-7
clone size: NA
CDR3 protein: CASSGLVGTTEQYF
CDR3 DNA: TGTGCCAGCAGTGGACTAGTAGGTACTACCGAGCAGTACTTC

D gene: TRBD2
V gene: TRBV12-3/TRBV12-4
J gene: TRBJ2-5
clone size: few
CDR3 protein: CASSSTSGGPAIQETQYF
CDR3 DNA: TGTGCCAGCAGTTCGACTAGCGGGGGGCCTGCCATTCAAGAGACCCAGTACTTC

D gene: TRBD2
V gene: TRBV7-6
J gene: TRBJ2-1
clone size: NA
CDR3 protein: CASSFRTSPNEQFF
CDR3 DNA: TGTGCCAGCAGCTTCCGGACTAGCCCCAATGAGCAGTTCTTC

D gene: NA
V gene: TRBV6-5
J gene: TRBJ2-1
clone size: few
CDR3 protein: CASRTVTSGPGEQFF
CDR3 DNA: TGTGCCAGCAGAACGGTGACCTCGGGTCCGGGTGAGCAGTTCTTC

D gene: NA
V gene: TRBV12-3/TRBV12-4
J gene: TRBJ2-7
clone size: NA
CDR3 protein: CANSTGRYEQYF
CDR3 DNA: TGTGCCAACAGTACAGGAAGATACGAGCAGTACTTC

D gene: TRBD1
V gene: TRBV12-3/TRBV12-4
J gene: TRBJ1-2
clone size: many
CDR3 protein: CASSLEGGGSYGYTF
CDR3 DNA: TGTGCCAGCAGTTTAGAAGGGGGCGGGAGCTATGGCTACACCTTC